The 2 T cell receptor beta chains reported below all come from one sample, sequenced in a study of cytomegalovirus exposure and HLA in healthy donors. Primers for the PCR totalled 60 Vbeta and 13 Jbeta. Repertoires were generated with immunoSEQ multiplex PCR, while TCRdb's copy carries only in-frame clones and drops some. The sample yields more than 90,000 clones, 60% to 80% seen once. Sequenced material: PBMCs. These TCRs come from a man aged 45-65 years in good health and CMV-seropositive.

The CDR3 protein is CASSPLIRGFVTDTQYF. DNA for the CDR3: TGTGCCAGCAGCCCCCTAATTAGGGGTTTCGTCACAGATACGCAGTATTTT. The chain is built from TRBV14 and TRBJ2-3; possibly TRBD1 for D (5 bases). CDR3 length: 17 residues. Trimming took off 4 bases at V and 2 bases at J, with 19 bases between the two ends. The germline gives CDR1 SGHDN, CDR2 FVKESK. The whole variable domain, remainder taken from reference TRBV14 and TRBJ2-3, is EAGVTQFPSHSVIEKGQTVTLRCDPISGHDNLYWYRRVMGKEIKFLLHFVKESKQDESGMPNNRFLAERTGGTYSTLKVQPAELEDSGVYFCASSPLIRGFVTDTQYFGPGTRLTVL.

The chain employs TRBV18 and TRBJ1-5, with 7 bases lining up with TRBD1. The CDR3 sequence is 15 residues long. The V gene's germline CDR1 is KGHSH and CDR2 LQKENI. V trimming: 8 bases; J trimming: 1 base; junction bases outside the gene matches: 8. The CDR3 region is CASPRDRESNQPQHF. CDR3 in DNA: TGTGCCAGCCCACGAGACAGGGAGAGCAATCAGCCCCAGCATTTT.